The sequence of this TCR beta chain was determined in a study of control samples from healthy donors and cancer patients. The J segment lost 6 bases and the V segment lost 6 bases, leaving 12 bases of the junction unmatched. The CDR3 is 16 amino acids. Looked up from germline, CDR1 is MDHEN and CDR2 is SYDVKM. Produced via immunoSEQ multiplex PCR; TCRdb's table is partial and in-frame only. Seen here are about 85,000 clones, just under 90% observed once, and the top ten hold 4.5% to 7%. The sequencing sample was made of blood. The chain recombines TRBV28 with TRBJ1-5, with TRBD1 matching 9 bases. This sequence originates from a man aged 45-65 years in good health. The CDR3 spells CASSLGQGNSIQPQHF. The CDR3, as DNA: TGTGCCAGCAGCCTGGGACAGGGAAATAGTATTCAGCCCCAGCATTTT.